This TCR beta chain comes out of a study of Ad26.COV2.S vaccination and SARS-CoV-2 variants. About the research overall: Ad26.COV2.S given intramuscularly, once or twice 56 days apart.

This sample's treatment: 15 to 20 received Ad26.COV2.S at low or high dose, single or two shots; about five received placebo; per-sample allocation not given. The samples date from day 63 after the first vaccine or placebo injection. Wuhan-strain SARS-CoV-2 spike was expressed by the Ad26 vector that made up the vaccine. Germline CDR1 MDHEN, CDR2 SYDVKM. The trim removed 6 bases at V and 2 bases at J, leaving 4 bases unmatched. CDR3 length: 14 residues. The method was immunoSEQ multiplex PCR; TCRdb's version includes in-frame clones alone and lacks a portion of them. The data show roughly 300,000 clones, with 88% seen just once and 6.4% held by the top ten. A word on this clone: Its antigen is undetermined.

Study-wide results and caveats: Participants in the vaccine arm had higher spike-specific TCR breadth; placebo recipients had lower.

This rearrangement joins TRBV28 to TRBJ2-7; 10 positions agree with TRBD1. The sequence came from a person aged 18 to 65 who received the Ad26.COV2.S COVID-19 vaccine or a placebo. The source was peripheral blood, collected in a trial of Ad26.COV2.S vaccine versus placebo. CDR3: CASRKDRGTYEQYF. The CDR3, as DNA: TGTGCCAGCAGAAAGGACAGGGGGACCTACGAGCAGTACTTC. Based on the CDR3 plus reference TRBV28 and TRBJ2-7, the full variable domain is DVKVTQSSRYLVKRTGEKVFLECVQDMDHENMFWYRQDPGLGLRLIYFSYDVKMKEKGDIPEGYSVSREKKERFSLILESASTNQTSMYLCASRKDRGTYEQYFGPGTRLTVT.